This is a list of T cell receptor beta chains from one sample in a study of OX40 agonist ivuxolimab in advanced cancers. Generated by immunoSEQ multiplex PCR, the TCRdb table keeps only in-frame clones and is missing some. The table includes 20,000 to 25,000 clones, around 84% detected once. The specimen was CD4+ or CD8+ T cells sorted from blood, collected in a trial of the OX40 agonist ivuxolimab. The receptors come from an adult with an advanced solid tumor such as melanoma, head and neck, liver or kidney cancer. Each CDR3 is given with its conserved first and last residue. Fields, in order: CDR3 protein, CDR3 DNA, J gene, D gene, clone size, V gene. D genes are given only for firm matches. Expanded clones are given a class, and other clones once, few, many or no size at all.

CASTIPGGPGANVLTF	TGTGCCAGCACCATTCCGGGGGGTCCCGGGGCCAACGTCCTGACTTTC	TRBJ2-6	TRBD2	-	TRBV28
CASSSRDRLSTDTQYF	TGTGCCAGCAGCTCCCGGGACCGCCTAAGCACAGATACGCAGTATTTT	TRBJ2-3	-	-	TRBV7-2
CASSPRGFADTDTQYF	TGTGCCAGCAGCCCGAGGGGGTTCGCAGACACAGATACGCAGTATTTT	TRBJ2-3	-	-	TRBV7-2
CARSSTASYEQYF	TGTGCCAGAAGCTCGACAGCGTCCTACGAGCAGTACTTC	TRBJ2-7	-	-	TRBV5-3
CASSGRRTNTEAFF	TGTGCCAGTAGTGGGCGACGGACGAACACTGAAGCTTTCTTT	TRBJ1-1	-	-	TRBV19
CASSQGGIYTGELFF	TGCGCCAGCAGCCAAGGGGGGATCTACACCGGGGAGCTGTTTTTT	TRBJ2-2	-	few	TRBV4-3
CASSPPISRGGETQYF	TGTGCCAGCTCACCACCGATATCCCGCGGTGGAGAGACCCAGTACTTC	TRBJ2-5	-	-	TRBV18
CASSFLSYNEQFF	TGTGCCAGCAGCTTCCTTTCCTACAATGAGCAGTTCTTC	TRBJ2-1	-	-	TRBV11-2
CASSLDGGRGQDTQYF	TGTGCCAGCAGCTTAGATGGGGGCCGGGGCCAGGATACGCAGTATTTT	TRBJ2-3	-	-	TRBV11-2
CASLGLNTEAFF	TGTGCCAGCCTAGGACTGAACACTGAAGCTTTCTTT	TRBJ1-1	-	-	TRBV5-5
CASRLPGQGNLQPQHF	TGTGCCAGCAGGCTTCCGGGACAGGGGAATTTACAGCCCCAGCATTTT	TRBJ1-5	TRBD1	-	TRBV28
CASRLSGAINTGELFF	TGTGCCAGCAGGCTTAGCGGGGCGATAAACACCGGGGAGCTGTTTTTT	TRBJ2-2	TRBD2	-	TRBV4-2
CASSLRSFGGTRNRPLHF	TGTGCCAGCAGCTTACGATCCTTTGGAGGGACCCGGAATAGGCCCCTCCACTTT	TRBJ1-6	-	-	TRBV7-2
CASTPGGRNTIYF	TGTGCCAGCACCCCAGGGGGGAGGAACACCATATATTTT	TRBJ1-3	TRBD1	-	TRBV7-2
CASSLGFPLASYEQYF	TGTGCCAGCAGCTTAGGCTTCCCCCTCGCTTCCTACGAGCAGTACTTC	TRBJ2-7	-	once	TRBV7-3